Following are 8 T cell receptor beta chains from one sample sequenced in a study of CD8+ T cells in alopecia areata. Extracted RNA was reverse transcribed, and the resulting cDNA served as sequencing template. TCRdb's copy holds only in-frame clones and misses some; the assay was immunoSEQ multiplex PCR. The sample yields about 120,000 clones, without any singletons. The sequencing sample was made of lesional skin. Receptors originate from a C3H/HeJ mouse with alopecia areata. Strain haplotype (MHC): H2-k.

On this clone itself: A much larger clone differs from this one at a single base, so this may be a read error. The genes are named according to mouse. The read ends 4 residues early relative to the CDR3; the germline J gene fills the gap. The chain carries TRBV5 and TRBJ2-7; maybe TRBD1 (5 bases). V was pared by 8 bases and J by 0 bases, with 5 bases between. The germline V gene has CDR1 LGHNA and CDR2 YNLKQL (reference sequence). The CDR3 extends over 11 amino acids. The chain's CDR3 is CASQGSYEQYF. The DNA read from the CDR3 is TGTGCCAGCCAGGGCTCCTAT.

Points on this clone: A mismatch at residue 12 separates the TCRdb protein from the translated DNA, so the protein presented here was translated from the DNA. Genes and germline come from the mouse. The CDR3 extends 3 residues past the end of the read, so its final part is completed from the germline J gene. The rearrangement joins TRBV19 to TRBJ1-3, with a weak D call TRBD1 (5 bases). The CDR3 is 15 residues long. Germline V lookup: CDR1 FNHDT, CDR2 SITEND (reference sequence). The germline V and J ends were trimmed by 4 bases and 0 bases, with 11 bases remaining between them. CDR3 region: CASSAPDSSGNTLYF. Partial CDR3 DNA: TGTGCCAGCAGTGCCCCCGACAGTTCTGGAAATACG.

A few counts support this clone. Gene names denote mouse genes. The read finishes 4 residues shy of the CDR3 end, and the germline J gene is used to complete it. This chain uses TRBV1 with TRBJ2-1, with TRBD2 matching over 11 bases. Germline values: CDR1 NSQYPW, CDR2 LRSPGD (reference sequence). After removal of 7 bases from V and 3 bases from J, the junction contained 2 bases not matched to a gene. The CDR3 is made up of 14 amino acids. Incomplete CDR3 DNA: TGCACCTGCAAGGGACTGGGGGTCTATGCT. As protein: CTCKGLGVYA. The CDR3 reads in full as CTCKGLGVYAEQFF.

As concerns this clone: Gene labels here are mouse ones. The missing CDR3 end, 4 residues past where the read stops, is filled in from the germline J gene. The J gene is TRBJ2-3, the V gene TRBV1, with TRBD2 matching over 8 bases. CDR1 and CDR2 (germline): NSQYPW, LRSPGD (reference sequence). CDR3 length equals 17 residues. With 0 bases clipped from V and 1 base from J, the junction kept 6 bases outside the gene matches. This CDR3 is CTCSADLGGGGAETLYF. The DNA read from the CDR3 is TGCACCTGCAGTGCAGATCTGGGGGGTGGAGGTGCAGAA.

This clone has at least ten counts. The gene symbols are mouse symbols. The missing CDR3 end, 4 residues past where the read stops, is filled in from the germline J gene. The genes are TRBV19 and TRBJ2-1; 11 bases map to TRBD2. CDR3 length equals 13 residues. Germline V lookup: CDR1 FNHDT, CDR2 SITEND (reference sequence). Trimming at V came to 7 bases and at J to 3 bases, leaving 0 bases not matched to a gene. The sequenced CDR3 bases are TGTGCCAGCGGACTGGGGGGCTATGCT. Encoded protein: CASGLGGYA. The full CDR3 protein is CASGLGGYAEQFF.

In this sample, this clone turned up a few times. The genes and germline here are from mouse. The read gets to within 4 residues of the CDR3 end, and the germline J gene fills in the rest. The chain employs TRBV13-3 and TRBJ2-4, with 10 bases aligning to TRBD2. V trimming: 4 bases; J trimming: 0 bases; junction bases outside the gene matches: 5. CDR3 size: 16 residues. CDR1 and CDR2 (germline): NNHDY, SYVADS. The CDR3 loop reads CASSPGLGPSQNTLYF. CDR3 DNA, as far as it was read: TGTGCCAGCAGTCCGGGACTGGGGCCAAGTCAAAAC.

Concerning this clone: Mouse gene names apply. The CDR3 end is not reached by the read, which stops 4 residues before it; the germline J gene fills it in. The rearrangement uses TRBV13-1 and TRBJ2-3; D uncertain. The germline V and J ends were trimmed by 1 base and 1 base, with 7 bases remaining between them. Germline lookup yields CDR1 NSHNY and CDR2 SYGAGN. CDR3 length equals 14 residues. The sequenced part of the CDR3 DNA is TGTGCCAGCAGTGATAGGTACCGTGCAGAA. Amino acid sequence: CASSDRYRAE. The whole CDR3 sequence reads CASSDRYRAETLYF.

On this clone: The gene symbols are mouse symbols. The read falls 4 residues short of the CDR3 end, and the missing part is taken from the germline J gene. The V and J genes are TRBV13-1 and TRBJ2-3; perhaps TRBD2 as D (7 bases). Between the trimmed V and J ends, which lost 0 bases and 2 bases, there was a span of 13 bases. The germline CDR1 and CDR2 sequences are NSHNY and SYGAGN. The CDR3 consists of 16 residues. Incomplete CDR3 DNA: TGTGCCAGCAGTGATGATTGGGGGGCGCCTGCAGAA. This codes for CASSDDWGAPAE. The full-length CDR3 reads as CASSDDWGAPAETLYF.